This T cell receptor beta chain was sequenced in a study of blood T cells in healthy people across ages. The second PCR ran about 6 to 12 cycles with a sample-barcoded 5' primer and J-beta primers. A single record per CDR3 protein comes from TCRdb applying MiXCR to the 5' RACE reads. In the table there are about 830,000 distinct CDR3 sequences, 58% of which are singletons. For every donor, a draw yielded about 9.7 milliliters of peripheral blood. This CDR3 is 13 amino acids long. The germline V gene has CDR1 MGHRA and CDR2 YSYEKL. V was pared by 4 bases and J by 6 bases, with 10 bases between. This clonotype was obtained from a man younger than 40 in good health. Specimen: blood. V and J are TRBV4-1 and TRBJ1-5, with D uncertain. CDR3 protein: CASSPEGTQPQHF. Written as DNA, the CDR3 is TGCGCCAGCAGCCCGGAGGGTACTCAGCCCCAGCATTTT.